This is a list of T cell receptor beta chains from one sample in a study of molecular identifiers for immune sequencing clone quantification. MiXCR, applied by TCRdb to the PCR reads, yields one record per CDR3 protein. The sample contains roughly 320,000 distinct CDR3 sequences, about a fifth of which appear only once. The material sequenced was naive CD8+ T cells from blood, with Jurkat cell RNA spiked in. The receptors shown here come from a human donor in good health. Some libraries in this study had Jurkat cell RNA spiked in. Each CDR3 is given with its conserved first and last residue. Each record gives: D gene, CDR3 length, V gene, J gene, clone size, CDR3 DNA, CDR3 protein. A D gene is named only where the DNA matches it firmly. Not all rows give a size; the values are once, few, many and, for expanded clones, a class.

>TRBD2|17|TRBV6-2/TRBV6-3|TRBJ2-5|few
TGTGCCAGCAGTTACTCGGATTTGCTAGCGGGGAAAGAGACCCAGTACTTC
CASSYSDLLAGKETQYF
>-|15|TRBV19|TRBJ1-4|-
TGTGCCAGTAGTGTTTTGACGGCAACTAATGAAAAACTGTTTTTT
CASSVLTATNEKLFF
>TRBD1|15|TRBV6-2/TRBV6-3|TRBJ2-7|-
TGTGCCGGCAGCCGACTGATACAGGGGGGTAAGGAGCAGTACTTC
CAGSRLIQGGKEQYF
>-|14|TRBV7-7|TRBJ2-5|-
TGTGCCAGCAGCCCACTCGAAGATAAAGAGACCCAGTACTTC
CASSPLEDKETQYF
>-|13|TRBV29-1|TRBJ2-7|many
TGCAGCGTTGTCTCGGGAATCCGGGACGAGCAGTACTTC
CSVVSGIRDEQYF
>TRBD1|17|TRBV7-8|TRBJ1-1|few
TGTGCCAGCAGCTTAGGGTGGGGGGACAGGGAGTTCACTGAAGCTTTCTTT
CASSLGWGDREFTEAFF
>-|14|TRBV30|TRBJ2-2|many
TGTGCCTGGAGTCCCGGAATTGGCACCGGGGAGCTGTTTTTT
CAWSPGIGTGELFF
>-|14|TRBV28|TRBJ1-2|many
TGTGCCAGCAGTTTTCGGTCAGACAACTATGGCTACACCTTC
CASSFRSDNYGYTF
>TRBD1|16|TRBV28|TRBJ1-2|many
TGTGCCAGCAGTTCCCGGGACAGGAGGACTAACTATGGCTACACCTTC
CASSSRDRRTNYGYTF
>-|11|TRBV19|TRBJ2-1|many
TGTGCCAGTACCCTGGGCACCTTCACGTTCTTC
CASTLGTFTFF
>TRBD1|14|TRBV6-2/TRBV6-3|TRBJ2-7|many
TGTGCCAGCAGTTCGGGACAGCGAACCTACGAGCAGTACTTC
CASSSGQRTYEQYF
>-|15|TRBV24-1|TRBJ2-3|many
TGTGCCACCAGTGAAAGACAGGGAGGGACAGATACGCAGTATTTT
CATSERQGGTDTQYF
>-|15|TRBV29-1|TRBJ1-2|many
TGCAGCGTTGAAGATGAGAAGGCAGGGAATCATGGCTACACCTTC
CSVEDEKAGNHGYTF
>-|12|TRBV20-1|TRBJ2-1|few
TGCAGTGCTAGGGAGTCCTACAATGAGCAGTTCTTC
CSARESYNEQFF
>TRBD1|16|TRBV20-1|TRBJ1-5|-
TGCAGTGCCAGAGTCACCGAGGCAGGGGGGAATCAGCCCCAGCATTTT
CSARVTEAGGNQPQHF
>TRBD1|17|TRBV29-1|TRBJ2-3|many
TGCAGCGTTGCCGGGACAGGGAGGCTTGATAGCCCAGATACGCAGTATTTT
CSVAGTGRLDSPDTQYF
>TRBD2|16|TRBV5-1|TRBJ2-5|many
TGCGCCAGCAGCCTGGGACTAGCGGGAGAGCAAGAGACCCAGTACTTC
CASSLGLAGEQETQYF
>-|13|TRBV30|TRBJ2-7|many
TGTGCCTGGAGTGTACCTTCAGGTCACGAGCAGTACTTC
CAWSVPSGHEQYF
>TRBD2|17|TRBV4-3|TRBJ2-5|many
TGCGCCAGCAGCCCGGAACTAGCGGGGGGGGCACATGAGACCCAGTACTTC
CASSPELAGGAHETQYF
>-|14|TRBV12-3/TRBV12-4|TRBJ1-1|few
TGTGCCAGCAGTTTAATATCGGGTGGCACTGAAGCTTTCTTT
CASSLISGGTEAFF
>-|12|TRBV30|TRBJ1-2|many
TGTGCCTGGGGAGACTTTGGCTATGGCTACACCTTC
CAWGDFGYGYTF
>TRBD2|15|TRBV11-2|TRBJ2-3|-
TGTGCCAGCAGCTTAGGAAGCGGGATCGCAGATACGCAGTATTTT
CASSLGSGIADTQYF
>-|15|TRBV4-2|TRBJ2-2|many
TGTGCCAGCAGCCAAGTTCAGAAGTCGGCCGGGGAGCTGTTTTTT
CASSQVQKSAGELFF
>TRBD2|15|TRBV14|TRBJ2-7|few
TGTGCCAGCAGCCAAGGTAGCGGGAGGGCCTACGAGCAGTACTTC
CASSQGSGRAYEQYF
>TRBD1|11|TRBV5-1|TRBJ1-1|many
TGCGCCAGCAGGACAGGGACTGAAGCTTTCTTT
CASRTGTEAFF
>-|14|TRBV7-6|TRBJ2-5|many
TGTGCCAGCAGCTTATCGAGCGCGTCACAGACCCAGTACTTC
CASSLSSASQTQYF
>-|15|TRBV28|TRBJ2-3|many
TGTGCCAGCAGTCGCCGACTTAGTGGCACAGATACGCAGTATTTT
CASSRRLSGTDTQYF
>TRBD1|13|TRBV28|TRBJ1-1|-
TGTGCCAGCAGTTTCAGGGGGCGGACTGAAGCTCTCTTT
CASSFRGRTEALF
>TRBD2|16|TRBV28|TRBJ2-3|many
TGTGCCAGCAGTTTATTCCCTAGCGGGAGGATTAATACGCAGTATTTT
CASSLFPSGRINTQYF
>-|15|TRBV7-9|TRBJ1-1|-
TGTGCCAGCAGCTTCTCCGATAGACTAGTCACTGAAGCTTTCTTT
CASSFSDRLVTEAFF
>-|14|TRBV20-1|TRBJ2-7|many
TGCAGTGGGACAGCCACCAGCCCTCCCTACGAGCAGTACTTC
CSGTATSPPYEQYF
>TRBD2|12|TRBV29-1|TRBJ2-5|-
TGCAGCACTAGCGGGGCCAAGGGGGCCCAGTACTTC
CSTSGAKGAQYF
>TRBD1|17|TRBV12-3/TRBV12-4|TRBJ1-4|many
TGTGCCAGCAGTTTCGAGCCGGGACAGGGGTTCTATGAAAAACTGTTTTTT
CASSFEPGQGFYEKLFF
>-|15|TRBV24-1|TRBJ2-3|few
TGTGCCACCAGTGATAGCGAGGGGGTTGCAGATACGCAGTATTTT
CATSDSEGVADTQYF
>-|10|TRBV6-2/TRBV6-3|TRBJ2-2|many
TGTGCCACTTACACCGGGGAGCTGTTTTTT
CATYTGELFF
>-|15|TRBV18|TRBJ2-7|many
TGTGCCAGCTCACCTGAAGCACCTGGGGCCTACGAGCAGTACTTC
CASSPEAPGAYEQYF
>-|15|TRBV28|TRBJ2-2|many
TGTGCCAGCAGTTTCGTCCGGGGAAGGACCGGGGAGCTGTTTTTT
CASSFVRGRTGELFF
>TRBD1|15|TRBV5-1|TRBJ2-3|-
TGCGCCAGCAGCTCCGGACAGGGGGCGGGAGATACGCAGTATTTT
CASSSGQGAGDTQYF
>-|17|TRBV25-1|TRBJ2-5|many
TGTGCCAGCAGTGAATATATTCCGGGACCCTCCCAAGAGACCCAGTACTTC
CASSEYIPGPSQETQYF
>-|13|TRBV27|TRBJ1-1|few
TGTGCCAACAGTCAGTTCGTGAACACTGAAGCTTTCTTT
CANSQFVNTEAFF
>-|14|TRBV6-6|TRBJ2-4|many
TGTGCCAGCAGTTCCGATCTACAGATAAACAAATCCTTTTTC
CASSSDLQINKSFF
>-|15|TRBV25-1|TRBJ1-5|many
TGTGCCAGCAGTGGAGGGGTCAATAGCAATCAGCCCCAGCATTTT
CASSGGVNSNQPQHF
>TRBD1|15|TRBV7-8|TRBJ1-2|many
TGTGCCAGCAGCTTAGCCACAGAGGGGGCGTTAGGCTACACCTTC
CASSLATEGALGYTF
>-|15|TRBV28|TRBJ1-1|once
TGTGCCAGCAGTCTAAGTGAGAGAATGAACACTGAAGCTTTCTTT
CASSLSERMNTEAFF
>TRBD1|16|TRBV7-9|TRBJ2-7|many
TGTGCCAGCAGCCAGAACAGGGACAGTTCGTCCTACGAGCAGTACTTC
CASSQNRDSSSYEQYF
>TRBD2|16|TRBV3-1|TRBJ2-2|-
TGTGCCAGCAGCCGAAAAGGACTAGCGGACACCGGGGAGCTGTCTTTT
CASSRKGLADTGELSF